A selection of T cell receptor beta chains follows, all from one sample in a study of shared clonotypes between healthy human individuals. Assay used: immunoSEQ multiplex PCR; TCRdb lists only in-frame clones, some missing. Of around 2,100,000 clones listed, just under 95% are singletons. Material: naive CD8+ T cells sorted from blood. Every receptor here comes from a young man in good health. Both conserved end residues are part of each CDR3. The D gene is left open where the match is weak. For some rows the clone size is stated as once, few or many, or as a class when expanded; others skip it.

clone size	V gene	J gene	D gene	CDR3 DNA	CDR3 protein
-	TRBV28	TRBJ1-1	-	TGTGCCAGCAGTTTAGAGGGAACTGAAGCTTTCTTT	CASSLEGTEAFF
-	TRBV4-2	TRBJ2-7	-	TGTGCCAGCAGCCAAGAAGGTCGGGCCCCCGAGCAGTACTTC	CASSQEGRAPEQYF
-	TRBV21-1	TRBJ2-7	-	TGTGCCAGCAGCAGTCCCAAGGGAACCTACGAGCAGTACTTC	CASSSPKGTYEQYF
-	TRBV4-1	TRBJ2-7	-	TGCGCCAGCAGCCAAGGATGGGGACAAGGCCCCTACGAGCAGTACTTC	CASSQGWGQGPYEQYF
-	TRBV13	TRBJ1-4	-	TGTGCCAGCAGTACAGGACAGCTTAATGAAAAACTGTTTTTT	CASSTGQLNEKLFF
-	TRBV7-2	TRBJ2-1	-	TGTGCCAGCAGCCCGGTTCCTACTGAAGATGAGCAGTTCTTC	CASSPVPTEDEQFF
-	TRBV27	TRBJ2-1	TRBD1	TGTGCCAGCAGTTTACCTCTCGGGACAGGGTTATACAATGAGCAGTTCTTC	CASSLPLGTGLYNEQFF
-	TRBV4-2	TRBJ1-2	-	TGTGCCAGCAGCCCAAATATAGGCGGCTATGGCTACACCTTC	CASSPNIGGYGYTF
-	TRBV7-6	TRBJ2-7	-	TGTGCCAGCAGCCCCGGATTGACAGCCTACGAGCAGTACTTC	CASSPGLTAYEQYF
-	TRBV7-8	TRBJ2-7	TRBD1	TGTGCCAGCAGTTCGGACAGGGAACTCTACGAGCAGTACTTC	CASSSDRELYEQYF
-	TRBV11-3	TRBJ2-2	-	TGTGCCAGCAGCTTTGTCTCGTCGAGCCTGACCGGGGAGCTGTTTTTT	CASSFVSSSLTGELFF
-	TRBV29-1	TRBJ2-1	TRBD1	TGCAGCGTTGCGAGACAGGGGTACAATGAGCAGTTCTTC	CSVARQGYNEQFF
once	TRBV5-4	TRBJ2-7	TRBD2	TGTGCCACCAGGACTAGCGAATTCTCCTACGAGCAGTACTTC	CATRTSEFSYEQYF
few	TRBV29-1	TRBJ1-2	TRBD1	TGCAGCGTGGGGACAGGCAGGGCGGATGGCTACACCTTC	CSVGTGRADGYTF
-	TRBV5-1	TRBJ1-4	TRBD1	TGCGCCAGCAGCCCGGGACAGTCTAATGAAAAACTGTTTTTT	CASSPGQSNEKLFF
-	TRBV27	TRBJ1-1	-	TGTGCCAGCAGTTTGTGGAGTGGGTCTGAAGCTTTCTTT	CASSLWSGSEAFF
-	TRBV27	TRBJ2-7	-	TGTGCCAGCAGTTTTGGCAGGGGCCCCTACGAGCAGTACTTC	CASSFGRGPYEQYF
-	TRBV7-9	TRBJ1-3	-	TGTGCCAGCAGCTTGTCGGAAGGCTCTGGAAACACCATATATTTT	CASSLSEGSGNTIYF
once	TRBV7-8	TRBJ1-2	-	TGTGCCAGCAGCTTAGTACTTATTGGGGCAGGGGCTAACTATGGCTACACCTTC	CASSLVLIGAGANYGYTF
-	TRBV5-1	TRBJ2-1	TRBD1	TGCGCCAGCAGCGCTGACAGGGTCGATTACAATGAGCAGTTCTTC	CASSADRVDYNEQFF
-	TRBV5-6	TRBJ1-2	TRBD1	TGTGCCAGCAGACCCTGGACAGGGCCTGACTATGGCTACACCTTC	CASRPWTGPDYGYTF
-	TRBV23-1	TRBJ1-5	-	TGCGCCAGCAGTCCCCGGGACCCCAAAAGCAATCAGCCCCAGCATTTT	CASSPRDPKSNQPQHF
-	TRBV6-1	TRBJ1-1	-	TGTGCCAGCAGTGAAGGGATTGGCAGAGAGAACACTGAAGCTTTCTTT	CASSEGIGRENTEAFF
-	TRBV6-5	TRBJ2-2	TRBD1	TGTGCCAGCAGTTACGACAGGGAAACCGGGGAGCTGTTTTTT	CASSYDRETGELFF
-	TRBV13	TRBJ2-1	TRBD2	TGTGCCAGCAGCACTTCGGGGGGGTACCCCTACAATGAGCAGTTCTTC	CASSTSGGYPYNEQFF
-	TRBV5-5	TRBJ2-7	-	TGTGCCAGCAGCGGCGGGACAGCCGGCTACGAGCAGTACTTC	CASSGGTAGYEQYF
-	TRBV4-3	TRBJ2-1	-	TGCGCCAGCAGCCCGTGGGGTGGCTCCTACAATGAGCAGTTCTTC	CASSPWGGSYNEQFF
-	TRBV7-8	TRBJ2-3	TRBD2	TGTGCCAGCAGCTTAGCGGGGGGGAGGAAAGATACGCAGTATTTT	CASSLAGGRKDTQYF